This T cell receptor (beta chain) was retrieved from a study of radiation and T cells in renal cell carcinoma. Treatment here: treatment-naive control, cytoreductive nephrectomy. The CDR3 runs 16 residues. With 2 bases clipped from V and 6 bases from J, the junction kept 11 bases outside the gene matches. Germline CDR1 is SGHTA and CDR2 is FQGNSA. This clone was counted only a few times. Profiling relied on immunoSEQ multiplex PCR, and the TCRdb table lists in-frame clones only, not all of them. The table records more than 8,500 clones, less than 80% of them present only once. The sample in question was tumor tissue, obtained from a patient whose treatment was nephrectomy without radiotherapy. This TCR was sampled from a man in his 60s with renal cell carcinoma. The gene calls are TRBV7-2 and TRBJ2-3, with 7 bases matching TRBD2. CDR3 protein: CASSLRGGTTMDTQYF. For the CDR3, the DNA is TGTGCCAGCAGCTTACGCGGGGGAACCACGATGGATACGCAGTATTTT.